This T cell receptor beta chain was found in a study of T cells after yellow fever vaccination. TCRdb independently ran MiXCR on the 5' RACE reads; one entry per CDR3 protein. The data contain 150,000 to 200,000 distinct CDR3 sequences, about 6% of them seen just once; the ten biggest clones take up roughly 3%. The receptor's source is a man younger than 30 who received the YFV17D yellow fever vaccine. Here the sequenced sample was CD4+ T cells sorted from PBMCs, taken on the day of the first yellow fever vaccination.

Written as DNA, the CDR3 is TGTGCCAGCAGCTTCGGTCTAAGGGATGCTGAAGCTTTCTTT. It yields the protein CASSFGLRDAEAFF. The rearrangement uses TRBV11-2 and TRBJ1-1; D is unclear. V lost 3 bases, J lost 6 bases, and 14 bases lay in between. CDR3 length equals 14 residues. The V gene's germline CDR1 is SGHAT and CDR2 FQNNGV.